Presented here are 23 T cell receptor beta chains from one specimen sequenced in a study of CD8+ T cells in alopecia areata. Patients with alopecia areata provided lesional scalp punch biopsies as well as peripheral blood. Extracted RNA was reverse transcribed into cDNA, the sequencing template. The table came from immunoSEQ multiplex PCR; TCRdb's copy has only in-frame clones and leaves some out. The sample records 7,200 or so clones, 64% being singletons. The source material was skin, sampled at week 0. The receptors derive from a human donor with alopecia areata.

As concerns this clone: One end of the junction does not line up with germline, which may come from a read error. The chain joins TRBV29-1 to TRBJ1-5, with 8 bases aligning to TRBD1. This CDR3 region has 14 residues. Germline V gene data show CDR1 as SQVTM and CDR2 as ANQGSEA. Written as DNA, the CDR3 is TGCAGCGTTGCTTTCGCAGGGGGCAACCAGCCCCAGCATTTT. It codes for CSVAFAGGNQPQHF.

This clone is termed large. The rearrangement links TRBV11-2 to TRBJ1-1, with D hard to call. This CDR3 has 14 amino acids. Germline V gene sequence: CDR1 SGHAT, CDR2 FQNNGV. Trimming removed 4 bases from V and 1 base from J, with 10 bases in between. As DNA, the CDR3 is TGTGCCAGCAGCTATAGAGGGCAGAACACTGAAGCTTTCTTT. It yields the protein CASSYRGQNTEAFF.

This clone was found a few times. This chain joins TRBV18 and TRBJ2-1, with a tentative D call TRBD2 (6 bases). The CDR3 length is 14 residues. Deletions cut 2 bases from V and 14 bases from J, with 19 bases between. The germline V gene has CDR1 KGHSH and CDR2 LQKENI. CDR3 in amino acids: CASSPEGLRLAEFF. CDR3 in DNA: TGTGCCAGCTCACCAGAGGGACTTCGGCTGGCTGAGTTCTTC.

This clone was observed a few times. The CDR3 is CASSSGTSYNEQFF. CDR3 bases: TGTGCCAGCAGCTCCGGGACTAGTTACAATGAGCAGTTCTTC. This chain uses TRBV9 with TRBJ2-1; TRBD2 agrees at 8 bases. Germline CDR1 reads SGDLS; CDR2 reads YYNGEE. The CDR3 length is 14 residues. After removal of 4 bases from V and 4 bases from J, the junction contained 4 bases not matched to a gene.

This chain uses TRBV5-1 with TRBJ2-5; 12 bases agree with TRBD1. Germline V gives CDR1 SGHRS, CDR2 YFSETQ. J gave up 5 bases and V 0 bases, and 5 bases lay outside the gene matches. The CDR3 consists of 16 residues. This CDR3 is CASSLAGTGGFETQYF. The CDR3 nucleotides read TGCGCCAGCAGCTTGGCTGGGACAGGGGGCTTCGAGACCCAGTACTTC.

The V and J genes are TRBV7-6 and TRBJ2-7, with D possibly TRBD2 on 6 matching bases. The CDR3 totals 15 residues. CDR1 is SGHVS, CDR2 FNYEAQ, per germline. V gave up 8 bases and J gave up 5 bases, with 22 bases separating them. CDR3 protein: CASSPGGRPRDEQYF. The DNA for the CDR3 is TGTGCCAGCTCCCCCGGAGGGAGGCCCCGGGACGAGCAGTACTTC.

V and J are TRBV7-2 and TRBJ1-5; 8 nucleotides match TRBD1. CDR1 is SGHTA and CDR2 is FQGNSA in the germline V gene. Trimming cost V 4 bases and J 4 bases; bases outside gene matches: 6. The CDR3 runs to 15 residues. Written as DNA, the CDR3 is TGTGCCAGCAGCTCGAGGACAGGGAGTAATCAGCCCCAGCATTTT. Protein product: CASSSRTGSNQPQHF.

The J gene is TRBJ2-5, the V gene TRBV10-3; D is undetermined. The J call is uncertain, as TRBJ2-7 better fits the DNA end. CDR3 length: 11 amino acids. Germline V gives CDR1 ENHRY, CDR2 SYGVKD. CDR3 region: CATNLAGEQYF. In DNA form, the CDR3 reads TGTGCCACAAATCTTGCCGGCGAGCAGTACTTC.

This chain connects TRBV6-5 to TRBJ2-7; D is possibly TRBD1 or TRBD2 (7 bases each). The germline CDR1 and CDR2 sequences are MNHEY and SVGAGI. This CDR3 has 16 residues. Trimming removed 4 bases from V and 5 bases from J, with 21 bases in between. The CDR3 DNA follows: TGTGCCAGCAGTTCCCCAGGGGGGGAGTTTATCGACGAGCAGTACTTC. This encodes CASSSPGGEFIDEQYF.

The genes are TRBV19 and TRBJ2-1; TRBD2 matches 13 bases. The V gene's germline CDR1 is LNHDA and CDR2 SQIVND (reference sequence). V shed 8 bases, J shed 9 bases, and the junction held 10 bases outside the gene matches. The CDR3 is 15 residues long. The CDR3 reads CASAGTSGGAAEQFF. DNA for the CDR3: TGTGCCAGTGCGGGCACTAGCGGGGGGGCCGCTGAGCAGTTCTTC. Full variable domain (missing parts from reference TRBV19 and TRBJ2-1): DGGITQSPKYLFRKEGQNVTLSCEQNLNHDAMYWYRQDPGQGLRLIYYSQIVNDFQKGDIAEGYSVSREKKESFPLTVTSAQKNPTAFYLCASAGTSGGAAEQFFGPGTRLTVL.

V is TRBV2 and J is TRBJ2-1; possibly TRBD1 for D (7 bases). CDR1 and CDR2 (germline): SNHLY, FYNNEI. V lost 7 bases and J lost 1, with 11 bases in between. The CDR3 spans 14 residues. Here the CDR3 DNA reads TGTGCCAGCACGGGGGACAGATCCTACAATGAGCAGTTCTTC. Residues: CASTGDRSYNEQFF.

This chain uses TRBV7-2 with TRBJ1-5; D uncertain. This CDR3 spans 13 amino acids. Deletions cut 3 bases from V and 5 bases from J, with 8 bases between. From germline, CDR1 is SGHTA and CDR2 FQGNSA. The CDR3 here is CASSLFADQPQHF. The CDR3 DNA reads TGTGCCAGCAGCTTGTTTGCCGATCAGCCCCAGCATTTT. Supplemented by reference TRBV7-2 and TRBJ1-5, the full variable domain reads GAGVSQSPSNKVTEKGKDVELRCDPISGHTALYWYRQSLGQGLEFLIYFQGNSAPDKSGLPSDRFSAERTGGSVSTLTIQRTQQEDSAVYLCASSLFADQPQHFGDGTRLSIL.

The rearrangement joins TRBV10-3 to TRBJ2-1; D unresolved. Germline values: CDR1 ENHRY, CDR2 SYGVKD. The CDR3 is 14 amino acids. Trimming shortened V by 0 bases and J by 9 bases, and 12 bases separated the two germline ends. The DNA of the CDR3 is TGTGCCATCAGTGAGTCGATAAGGGCGATTGAGCAGTTCTTC. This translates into CAISESIRAIEQFF.

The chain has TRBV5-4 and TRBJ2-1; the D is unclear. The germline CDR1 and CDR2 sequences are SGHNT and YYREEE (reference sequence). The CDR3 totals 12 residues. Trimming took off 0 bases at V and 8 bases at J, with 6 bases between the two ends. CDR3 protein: CASSLGLDEQFF. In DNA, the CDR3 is TGTGCCAGCAGCTTGGGGCTAGATGAGCAGTTCTTC.

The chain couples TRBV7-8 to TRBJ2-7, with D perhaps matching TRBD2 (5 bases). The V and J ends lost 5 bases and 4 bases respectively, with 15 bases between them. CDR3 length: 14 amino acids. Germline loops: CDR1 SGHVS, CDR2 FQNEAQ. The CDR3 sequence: CASSIPVRGYEQYF. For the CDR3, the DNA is TGTGCCAGCAGCATACCCGTCCGAGGGTACGAGCAGTACTTC.

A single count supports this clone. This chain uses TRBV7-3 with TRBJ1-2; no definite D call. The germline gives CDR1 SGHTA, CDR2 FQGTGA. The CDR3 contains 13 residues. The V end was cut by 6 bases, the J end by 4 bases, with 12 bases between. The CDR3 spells CASSPTSAYGYTF. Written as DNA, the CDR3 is TGTGCCAGCAGTCCGACATCGGCCTATGGCTACACCTTC.

CDR3: CASSLQAGGPQEQYF. The CDR3 DNA reads TGTGCCAGCAGCTTGCAAGCGGGGGGGCCCCAAGAGCAGTACTTC. The chain links TRBV7-3 to TRBJ2-7; 10 positions agree with TRBD2. Germline V gene lookup returns CDR1 SGHTA and CDR2 FQGTGA. V trimming: 3 bases; J trimming: 7 bases; junction bases outside the gene matches: 9. This CDR3 is built from 15 residues.

The CDR3: CASSQSGQNYEQYF. In nucleotides, the CDR3 is TGCGCCAGCAGCCAATCGGGACAGAACTACGAGCAGTACTTC. This chain uses TRBV4-1 with TRBJ2-7, with 7 bases identical to TRBD1. This CDR3 comprises 14 residues. V gave up 2 bases and J gave up 3 bases; unmatched junction bases: 4. CDR1 is MGHRA, CDR2 YSYEKL, per germline.

This CDR3 reads CASSEPLAQSYSNQPQHF. The CDR3 DNA reads TGTGCCAGCAGTGAACCTTTGGCTCAGTCTTATAGCAATCAGCCCCAGCATTTT. The chain carries TRBV2 and TRBJ1-5; D is ambiguous. Germline CDR1 and CDR2: SNHLY and FYNNEI. V was shortened by 2 bases and J by 0 bases, with 17 bases between the two germline ends. The CDR3 runs 18 residues. Full variable domain (remainder filled in from reference TRBV2 and TRBJ1-5): EPEVTQTPSHQVTQMGQEVILRCVPISNHLYFYWYRQILGQKVEFLVSFYNNEISEKSEIFDDQFSVERPDGSNFTLKIRSTKLEDSAMYFCASSEPLAQSYSNQPQHFGDGTRLSIL.

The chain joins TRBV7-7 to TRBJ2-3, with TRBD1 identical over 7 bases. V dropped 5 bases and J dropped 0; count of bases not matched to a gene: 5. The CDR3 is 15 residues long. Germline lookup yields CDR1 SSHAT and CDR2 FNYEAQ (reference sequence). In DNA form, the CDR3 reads TGTGCCAGCAGCCTAGGGACAGTAAGCACAGATACGCAGTATTTT. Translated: CASSLGTVSTDTQYF.

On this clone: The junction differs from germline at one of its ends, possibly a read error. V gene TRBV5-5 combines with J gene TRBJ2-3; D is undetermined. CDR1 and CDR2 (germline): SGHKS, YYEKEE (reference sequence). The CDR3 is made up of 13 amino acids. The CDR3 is CASSFDLEDTHYF. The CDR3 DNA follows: TGTGCCAGCAGCTTTGACCTCGAGGATACGCATTATTTT. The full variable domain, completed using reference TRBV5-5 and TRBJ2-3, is DAGVTQSPTHLIKTRGQQVTLRCSPISGHKSVSWYQQVLGQGPQFIFQYYEKEERGRGNFPDRFSARQFPNYSSELNVNALLLGDSALYLCASSFDLEDTHYFGPGTRLTVL.

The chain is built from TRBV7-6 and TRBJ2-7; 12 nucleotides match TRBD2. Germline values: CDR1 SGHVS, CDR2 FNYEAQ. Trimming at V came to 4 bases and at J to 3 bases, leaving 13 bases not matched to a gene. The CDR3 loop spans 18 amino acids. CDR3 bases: TGTGCCAGCAGCTCAGACCCCGGACTAGCGGGACAGAGCTACGAGCAGTACTTC. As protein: CASSSDPGLAGQSYEQYF.

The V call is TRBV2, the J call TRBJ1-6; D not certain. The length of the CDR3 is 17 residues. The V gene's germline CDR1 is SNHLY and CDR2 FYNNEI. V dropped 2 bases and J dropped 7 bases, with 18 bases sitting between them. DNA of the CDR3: TGTGCCAGCAGTGAATTATCAATGAGGACGGGCAATTCACCCCTCCACTTT. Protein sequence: CASSELSMRTGNSPLHF.